The clone carrying this T cell receptor (beta chain) was seen only a few times. Its antigen is not known. Healthy Russian Caucasian donors spanned ages roughly 6 to 100 years. These data are taken from a study of blood T cells in healthy people across ages. Whole-study results and caveats: Among long-lived donors, naive CD4+ cells were more numerous and diversity higher than in aged donors.

Trimming removed 6 bases at V and 4 bases at J, with 11 bases between. CDR1 and CDR2 from the germline V gene are SGDLS and YYNGEE. The CDR3 totals 14 residues. For the second PCR, which ran for about 6 to 12 cycles, a sample-barcoded 5' primer and a J-beta primer mix were used. A single record per CDR3 protein comes from TCRdb applying MiXCR to the 5' RACE reads. The table records roughly 800,000 distinct CDR3 sequences, roughly 60% of them present only once. The clonotype comes from a man aged 25-45 years in good health. The chain joins TRBV9 to TRBJ2-6; D may be TRBD1 (6 bases). The sequenced sample consisted of blood. The chain's CDR3 is CASNLGTGANVLTF. The CDR3 bases are TGTGCCAGCAACCTCGGGACAGGGGCCAACGTCCTGACTTTC.